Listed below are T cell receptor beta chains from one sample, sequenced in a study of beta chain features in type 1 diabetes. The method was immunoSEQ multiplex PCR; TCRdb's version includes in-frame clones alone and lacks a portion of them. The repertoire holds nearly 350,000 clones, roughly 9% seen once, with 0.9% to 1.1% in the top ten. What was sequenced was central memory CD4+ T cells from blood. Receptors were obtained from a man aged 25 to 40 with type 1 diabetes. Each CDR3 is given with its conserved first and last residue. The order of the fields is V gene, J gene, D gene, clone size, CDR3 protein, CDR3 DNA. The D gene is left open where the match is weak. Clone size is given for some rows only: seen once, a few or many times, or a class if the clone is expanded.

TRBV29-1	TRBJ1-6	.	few	CSARDGGLTLHF	TGCAGCGCTCGGGACGGCGGGTTGACCCTCCACTTT
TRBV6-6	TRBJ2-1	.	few	CASSLPSDEQFF	TGTGCCAGCAGCCTTCCCAGCGATGAGCAGTTCTTC
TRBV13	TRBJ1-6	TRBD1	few	CASSPQGQGGNSPLHF	TGTGCCAGCAGCCCACAGGGACAGGGTGGCAATTCACCCCTCCACTTT
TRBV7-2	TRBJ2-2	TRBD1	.	CASRLVGTGGPELFF	TGTGCCAGCAGATTGGTCGGGACAGGGGGCCCGGAGCTGTTTTTT
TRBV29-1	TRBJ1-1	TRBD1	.	CSVGDRLREAFF	TGCAGCGTTGGGGACAGGCTAAGAGAAGCTTTCTTT
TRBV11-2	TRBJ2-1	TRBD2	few	CASSPFGRGGPNEQFF	TGTGCCAGCAGCCCCTTTGGGCGGGGGGGCCCCAATGAGCAGTTCTTC
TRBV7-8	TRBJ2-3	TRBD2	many	CASLVRGAGDTQYF	TGTGCCAGCCTCGTGCGGGGGGCCGGGGATACGCAGTATTTT
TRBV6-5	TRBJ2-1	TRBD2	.	CASSLSTSGVYNEQFF	TGTGCCAGCAGTTTATCAACTAGCGGGGTGTACAATGAGCAGTTCTTC
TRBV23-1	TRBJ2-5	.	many	CASSREGEGETQYF	TGCGCCAGCAGTCGGGAGGGGGAGGGAGAGACCCAGTACTTC
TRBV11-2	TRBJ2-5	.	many	CASSFFRDTHQETQYF	TGTGCCAGCAGCTTCTTCAGGGACACCCACCAAGAGACCCAGTACTTC
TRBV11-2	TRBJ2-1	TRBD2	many	CASSPWTSGWNEQFF	TGTGCCAGCAGCCCATGGACTAGCGGGTGGAATGAGCAGTTCTTC
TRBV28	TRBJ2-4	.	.	CASSPVITGGAVQYF	TGTGCCAGCAGCCCCGTAATCACAGGGGGGGCCGTTCAGTACTTC
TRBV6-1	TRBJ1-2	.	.	CASSAGTYDYGYTF	TGTGCCAGCAGCGCCGGGACATATGACTATGGCTACACCTTC
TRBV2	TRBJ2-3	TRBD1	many	CASRWTGRDTQYF	TGTGCCAGCAGATGGACAGGGCGCGATACGCAGTATTTT
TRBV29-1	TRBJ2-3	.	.	CSVDQGTDTQYF	TGCAGCGTTGATCAGGGAACAGATACGCAGTATTTT
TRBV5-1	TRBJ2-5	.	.	CASRFGGSQETQYF	TGCGCCAGCCGGTTCGGGGGATCACAAGAGACCCAGTACTTC
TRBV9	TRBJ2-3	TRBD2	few	CASSAGLAGALDTQYF	TGTGCCAGCAGCGCGGGACTAGCGGGGGCGCTAGATACGCAGTATTTT
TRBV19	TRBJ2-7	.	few	CASSMGRGYEQYF	TGTGCCAGTAGTATGGGCAGGGGCTACGAGCAGTACTTC
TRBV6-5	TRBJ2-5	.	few	CASRRETQYF	TGTGCCAGCAGGCGGGAGACCCAGTACTTC
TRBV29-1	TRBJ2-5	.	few	CSVERAGRETQYF	TGCAGCGTCGAGAGGGCAGGGAGGGAGACCCAGTACTTC